What follows is one T cell receptor (beta chain) and its context. The data derive from a study of T cells after yellow fever vaccination. One entry per CDR3 protein results from TCRdb running MiXCR on the 5' RACE reads. This table holds 250,000 to 350,000 distinct CDR3 sequences, around 7% found once. The CDR3 length is 16 residues. Per germline, CDR1 SGDLS and CDR2 YYNGEE. Losses at the gene ends were 3 bases for V and 4 bases for J; bases not matched to a gene: 5. V gene TRBV9 combines with J gene TRBJ2-2, with 11 bases matching TRBD1. The sequences come from PBMCs, collected roughly seven weeks after the first yellow fever vaccination. This sequence was found in a man between 18 and 29 years old who received the YFV17D yellow fever vaccine. As DNA, the CDR3 is TGTGCCAGCAGCGAAAGGACAGGGGGCATCACCGGGGAGCTGTTTTTT. The encoded protein is CASSERTGGITGELFF.